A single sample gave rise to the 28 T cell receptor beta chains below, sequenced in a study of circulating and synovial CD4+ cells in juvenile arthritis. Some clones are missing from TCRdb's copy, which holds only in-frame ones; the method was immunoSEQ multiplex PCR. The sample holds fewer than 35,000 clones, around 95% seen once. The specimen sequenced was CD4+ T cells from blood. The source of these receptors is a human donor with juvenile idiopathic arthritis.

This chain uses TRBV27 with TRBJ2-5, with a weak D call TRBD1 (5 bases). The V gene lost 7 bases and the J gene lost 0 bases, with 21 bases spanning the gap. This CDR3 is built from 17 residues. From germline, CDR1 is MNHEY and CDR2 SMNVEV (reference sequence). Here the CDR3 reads CASIFKGPWPNQETQYF. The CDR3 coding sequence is TGTGCCAGCATTTTTAAGGGGCCGTGGCCCAACCAAGAGACCCAGTACTTC.

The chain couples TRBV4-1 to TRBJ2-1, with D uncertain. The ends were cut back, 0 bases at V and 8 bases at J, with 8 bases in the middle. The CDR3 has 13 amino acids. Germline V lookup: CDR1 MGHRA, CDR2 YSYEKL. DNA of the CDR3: TGCGCCAGCAGCCAAGATCCCCCGGATGAGCAGTTCTTC. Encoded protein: CASSQDPPDEQFF.

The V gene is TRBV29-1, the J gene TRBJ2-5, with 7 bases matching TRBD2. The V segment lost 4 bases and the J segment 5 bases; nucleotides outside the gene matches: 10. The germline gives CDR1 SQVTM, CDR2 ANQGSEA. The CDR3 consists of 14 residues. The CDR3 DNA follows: TGCAGCGTTGGTGTGGGAGGGCCCTCGGAGACCCAGTACTTC. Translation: CSVGVGGPSETQYF.

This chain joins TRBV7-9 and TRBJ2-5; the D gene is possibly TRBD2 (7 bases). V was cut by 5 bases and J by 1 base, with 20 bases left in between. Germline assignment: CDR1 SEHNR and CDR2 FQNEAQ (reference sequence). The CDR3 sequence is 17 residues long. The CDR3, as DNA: TGTGCCAGCAGCATCATTTTCGGCGGGGGCCGCCAAGAGACCCAGTACTTC. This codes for CASSIIFGGGRQETQYF.

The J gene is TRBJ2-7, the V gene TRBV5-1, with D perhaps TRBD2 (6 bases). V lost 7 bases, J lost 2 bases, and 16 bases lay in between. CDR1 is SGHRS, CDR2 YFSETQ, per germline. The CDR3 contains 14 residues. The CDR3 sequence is CASSRAGIPYEQYF. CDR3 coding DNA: TGCGCCAGCTCCAGGGCGGGGATCCCCTACGAGCAGTACTTC.

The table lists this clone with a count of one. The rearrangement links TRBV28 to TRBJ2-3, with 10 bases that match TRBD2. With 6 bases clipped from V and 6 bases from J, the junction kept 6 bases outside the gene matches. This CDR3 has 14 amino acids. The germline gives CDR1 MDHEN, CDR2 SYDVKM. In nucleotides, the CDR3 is TGTGCCAGCAGCCGTAGCGGGAGGCTTGATACGCAGTATTTT. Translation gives CASSRSGRLDTQYF.

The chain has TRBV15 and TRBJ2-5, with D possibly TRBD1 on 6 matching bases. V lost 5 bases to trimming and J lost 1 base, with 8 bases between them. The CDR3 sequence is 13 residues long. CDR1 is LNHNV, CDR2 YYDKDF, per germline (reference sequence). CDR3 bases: TGTGCCACCAGCGTACAGGGCCAAGAGACCCAGTACTTC. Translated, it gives CATSVQGQETQYF.

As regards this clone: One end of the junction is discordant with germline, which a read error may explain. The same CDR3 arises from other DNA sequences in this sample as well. CDR3 sequence reads: CASSSDRQETQYF. The CDR3 nucleotides read TGTGCTAGCAGCTCGGACAGACAAGAGACCCAGTACTTC. The chain links TRBV7-7 to TRBJ2-5, with D perhaps TRBD1 (6 bases). This CDR3 has 13 residues. Germline CDR1 is SSHAT and CDR2 is FNYEAQ (reference sequence).

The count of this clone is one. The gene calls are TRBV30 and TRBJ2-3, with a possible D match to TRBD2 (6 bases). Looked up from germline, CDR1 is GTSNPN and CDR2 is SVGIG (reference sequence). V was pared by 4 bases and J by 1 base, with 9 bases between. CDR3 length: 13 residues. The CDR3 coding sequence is TGTGCCTGGATAAAGCGGGGCACAGATACGCAGTATTTT. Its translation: CAWIKRGTDTQYF.

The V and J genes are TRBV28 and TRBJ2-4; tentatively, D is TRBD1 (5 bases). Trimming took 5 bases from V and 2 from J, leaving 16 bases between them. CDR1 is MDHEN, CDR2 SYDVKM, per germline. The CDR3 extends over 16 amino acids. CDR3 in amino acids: CASSPGIWGSKNIQYF. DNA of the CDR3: TGTGCCAGCAGTCCAGGGATTTGGGGTTCCAAAAACATTCAGTACTTC.

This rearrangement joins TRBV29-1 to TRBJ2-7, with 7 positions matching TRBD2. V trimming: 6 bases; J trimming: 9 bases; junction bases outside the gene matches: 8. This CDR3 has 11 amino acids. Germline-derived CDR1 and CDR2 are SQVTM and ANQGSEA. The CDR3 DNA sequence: TGCAGCGTAGCCGACCCGGGGGGGCAGTACTTC. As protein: CSVADPGGQYF.

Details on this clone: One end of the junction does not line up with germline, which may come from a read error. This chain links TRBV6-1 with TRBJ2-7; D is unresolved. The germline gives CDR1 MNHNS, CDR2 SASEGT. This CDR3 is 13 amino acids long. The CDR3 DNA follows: TGTGCCAGCAGTGAAGCCGGATTGTTGGGCTTGCACTTC. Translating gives CASSEAGLLGLHF.

The CDR3 DNA reads as TGTGCCAGCTCATCGTCCCCGGGACAGGGGAGCGAGACCCAGTACTTC. It yields the protein CASSSSPGQGSETQYF. The rearrangement joins TRBV18 to TRBJ2-5, with 10 positions matching TRBD1. Germline CDR1 KGHSH, CDR2 LQKENI. This CDR3 has 16 residues. V shed 5 bases and J 5 bases; nucleotides not matched to a gene: 11.

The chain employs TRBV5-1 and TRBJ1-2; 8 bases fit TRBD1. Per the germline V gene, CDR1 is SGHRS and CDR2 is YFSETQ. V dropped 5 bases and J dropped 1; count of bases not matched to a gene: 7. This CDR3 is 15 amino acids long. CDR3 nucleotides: TGCGCCAGCAGACCCCAGGGGGCGGTTAACTATGGCTACACCTTC. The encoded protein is CASRPQGAVNYGYTF.

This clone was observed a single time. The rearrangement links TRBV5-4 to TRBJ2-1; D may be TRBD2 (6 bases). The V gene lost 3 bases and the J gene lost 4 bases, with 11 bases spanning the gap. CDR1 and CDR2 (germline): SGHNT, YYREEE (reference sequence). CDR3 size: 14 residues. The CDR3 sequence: CASSSGRGYNEQFF. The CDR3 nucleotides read TGTGCCAGCAGCTCCGGGAGAGGGTACAATGAGCAGTTCTTC.

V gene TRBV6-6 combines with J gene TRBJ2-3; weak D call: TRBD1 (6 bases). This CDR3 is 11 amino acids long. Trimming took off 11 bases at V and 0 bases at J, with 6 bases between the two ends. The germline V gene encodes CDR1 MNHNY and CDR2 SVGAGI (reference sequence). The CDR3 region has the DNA TGTGCCGGGGGCAGCACAGATACGCAGTATTTT. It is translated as CAGGSTDTQYF.

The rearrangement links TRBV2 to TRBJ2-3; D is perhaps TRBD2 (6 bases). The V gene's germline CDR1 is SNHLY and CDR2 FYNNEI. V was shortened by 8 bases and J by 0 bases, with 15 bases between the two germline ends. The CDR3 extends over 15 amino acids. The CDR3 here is CASGRRTTSTDTQYF. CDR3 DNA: TGTGCCAGCGGGCGGAGGACTACTAGCACAGATACGCAGTATTTT.

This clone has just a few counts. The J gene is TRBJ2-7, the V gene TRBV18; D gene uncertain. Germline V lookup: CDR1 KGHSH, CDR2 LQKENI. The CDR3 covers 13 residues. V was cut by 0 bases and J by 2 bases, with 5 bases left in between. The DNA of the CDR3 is TGTGCCAGCTCACCACCACAAACCTACGAGCAGTACTTC. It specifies CASSPPQTYEQYF.

The CDR3 nucleotides read TGTGCCAGTAGTCTAGCGGGAGCCTACGAGCAGTACTTC. As protein: CASSLAGAYEQYF. The chain uses TRBV19 and TRBJ2-7; TRBD2 aligns across 10 bases. The CDR3 sequence is 13 residues long. Germline trimming cut 5 bases from V and 2 bases from J; bases unmatched to any gene: 0. The germline V gene has CDR1 LNHDA and CDR2 SQIVND (reference sequence).

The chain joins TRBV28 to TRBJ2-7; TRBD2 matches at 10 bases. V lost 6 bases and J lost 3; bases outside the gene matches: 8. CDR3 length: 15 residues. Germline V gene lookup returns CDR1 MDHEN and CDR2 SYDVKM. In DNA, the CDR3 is TGTGCCAGCAGGGCAGCGGGAGGGGCGGTCTACGAGCAGTACTTC. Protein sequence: CASRAAGGAVYEQYF. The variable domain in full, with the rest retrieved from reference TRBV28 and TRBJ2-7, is DVKVTQSSRYLVKRTGEKVFLECVQDMDHENMFWYRQDPGLGLRLIYFSYDVKMKEKGDIPEGYSVSREKKERFSLILESASTNQTSMYLCASRAAGGAVYEQYFGPGTRLTVT.

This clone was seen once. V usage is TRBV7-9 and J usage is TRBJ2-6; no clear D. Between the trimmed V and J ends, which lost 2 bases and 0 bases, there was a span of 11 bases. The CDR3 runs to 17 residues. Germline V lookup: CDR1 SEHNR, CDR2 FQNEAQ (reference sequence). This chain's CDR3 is CASSLWPASSGANVLTF. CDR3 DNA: TGTGCCAGCAGCTTATGGCCAGCGAGCTCTGGGGCCAACGTCCTGACTTTC.

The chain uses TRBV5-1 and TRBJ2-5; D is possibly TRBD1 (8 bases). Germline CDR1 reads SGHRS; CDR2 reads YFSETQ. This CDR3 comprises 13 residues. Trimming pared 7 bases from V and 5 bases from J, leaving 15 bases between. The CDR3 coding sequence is TGCGCCAGCTTCGGACAGGGAGGGGAGACCCAGTACTTC. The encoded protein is CASFGQGGETQYF.

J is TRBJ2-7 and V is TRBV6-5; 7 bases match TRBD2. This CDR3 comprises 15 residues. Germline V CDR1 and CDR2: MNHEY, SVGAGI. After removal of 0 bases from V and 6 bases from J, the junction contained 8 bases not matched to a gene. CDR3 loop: CASSYSNPGRGEQYF. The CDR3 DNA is TGTGCCAGCAGTTACTCAAACCCAGGGAGGGGCGAGCAGTACTTC.

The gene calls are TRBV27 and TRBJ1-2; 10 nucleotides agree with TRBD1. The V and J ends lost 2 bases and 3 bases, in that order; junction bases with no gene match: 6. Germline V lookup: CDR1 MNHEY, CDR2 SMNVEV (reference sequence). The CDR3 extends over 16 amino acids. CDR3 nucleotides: TGTGCCAGCAGTTTACGGGGACAGGGGCCTTACTATGGCTACACCTTC. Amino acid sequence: CASSLRGQGPYYGYTF.

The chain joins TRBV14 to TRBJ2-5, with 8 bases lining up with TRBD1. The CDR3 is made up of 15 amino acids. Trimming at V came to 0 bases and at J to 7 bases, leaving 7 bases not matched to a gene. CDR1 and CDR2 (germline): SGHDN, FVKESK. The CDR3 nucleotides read TGTGCCAGCAGCCAAGATACCGGACAGGGACGGACCCAGTACTTC. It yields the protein CASSQDTGQGRTQYF.

CDR3 in amino acids: CASSLEPTGQGWTGELFF. As DNA, the CDR3 is TGTGCCAGCAGCTTAGAACCTACGGGACAGGGATGGACCGGGGAGCTGTTTTTT. The chain couples TRBV7-9 to TRBJ2-2, with 9 bases fitting TRBD1. The CDR3 extends over 18 amino acids. Germline CDR1 reads SEHNR; CDR2 reads FQNEAQ (reference sequence). Trimming cost V 1 base and J 5 bases; bases outside gene matches: 11.

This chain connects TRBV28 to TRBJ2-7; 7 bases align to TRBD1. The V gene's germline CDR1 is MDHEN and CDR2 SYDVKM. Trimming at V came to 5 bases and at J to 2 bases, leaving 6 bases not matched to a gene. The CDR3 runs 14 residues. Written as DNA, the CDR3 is TGTGCCAGCAGTACCGGGACAGCTACCTACGAGCAGTACTTC. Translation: CASSTGTATYEQYF.

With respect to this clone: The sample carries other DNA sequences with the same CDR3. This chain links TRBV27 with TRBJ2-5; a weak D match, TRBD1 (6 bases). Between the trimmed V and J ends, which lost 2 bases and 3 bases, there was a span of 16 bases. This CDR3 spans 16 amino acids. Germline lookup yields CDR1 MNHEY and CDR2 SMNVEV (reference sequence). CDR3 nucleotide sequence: TGTGCCAGCAGTTTACGCTCGGCGGCAGGGGAAGAGACCCAGTACTTC. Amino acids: CASSLRSAAGEETQYF.